Presented here are 25 T cell receptor beta chains from one specimen sequenced in a study of cytomegalovirus exposure and HLA in healthy donors. The study ran its PCR with 60 Vbeta and 13 Jbeta primers. The protocol was immunoSEQ multiplex PCR, while the TCRdb copy is restricted to in-frame clones and leaves out a portion. The repertoire has about 170,000 clones, under 80% of them found once; the top ten carry around 13%. Sequencing was done on a sample of PBMCs. These TCRs come from a woman between 45 and 60 years old in good health and CMV-seropositive.

The chain carries TRBV4-2 and TRBJ1-2; TRBD1 matches 10 bases. The CDR3 sequence is 15 residues long. Germline loops: CDR1 LGHNA, CDR2 YNFKEQ. With 4 bases clipped from V and 4 bases from J, the junction kept 6 bases outside the gene matches. This chain's CDR3 is CASSPGQGDSYGYTF. The CDR3 DNA follows: TGTGCCAGCAGCCCAGGACAGGGGGATAGCTATGGCTACACCTTC.

The V call is TRBV6-1, the J call TRBJ2-1; TRBD2 agrees at 14 bases. V shed 4 bases and J 8 bases; nucleotides not matched to a gene: 10. Germline loops: CDR1 MNHNS, CDR2 SASEGT. The CDR3 is made up of 17 amino acids. The CDR3 DNA reads as TGTGCCAGCAGTGGAGGACTAGCGGGGGGCCCTCTCGATGAGCAGTTCTTC. Amino acid sequence: CASSGGLAGGPLDEQFF.

This clone was seen more than once but under ten times. The V gene is TRBV5-8, the J gene TRBJ2-3, with TRBD2 identical over 9 bases. V dropped 0 bases and J dropped 2; count of bases not matched to a gene: 4. Germline V lookup: CDR1 SGHTS, CDR2 YDEGEE. CDR3 length: 16 amino acids. The CDR3 loop reads CASSLALAGPTDTQYF. CDR3 in DNA: TGTGCCAGCAGCTTGGCTCTAGCGGGGCCCACAGATACGCAGTATTTT.

The chain carries TRBV9 and TRBJ2-6; no reliable D call. V lost 4 bases and J 4 bases, leaving 12 bases between the germline ends. Germline V CDR1 and CDR2: SGDLS, YYNGEE. The CDR3 totals 15 residues. DNA for the CDR3: TGTGCCAGCAGCACCGACACGCAAGGGGCCAACGTCCTGACTTTC. It specifies CASSTDTQGANVLTF.

The rearrangement joins TRBV4-2 to TRBJ2-3, with D possibly matching TRBD2 (6 bases). From germline, CDR1 is LGHNA and CDR2 YNFKEQ. V lost 5 bases, J lost 4 bases, and 10 bases lay in between. This CDR3 has 13 residues. The CDR3 loop reads CASSAPSADTQYF. In nucleotides, the CDR3 is TGTGCCAGCAGCGCCCCTAGCGCAGATACGCAGTATTTT.

This rearrangement joins TRBV7-3 to TRBJ1-2; 8 bases match TRBD1. Germline loops: CDR1 SGHTA, CDR2 FQGTGA. V shed 5 bases and J 4 bases; nucleotides not matched to a gene: 3. The CDR3 has 13 amino acids. CDR3 sequence (DNA): TGTGCCAGCAGCGAAGGACAGGGCTATGGCTACACCTTC. Encoded protein: CASSEGQGYGYTF.

The chain employs TRBV4-1 and TRBJ1-5; D remains ambiguous. Germline-derived CDR1 and CDR2 are MGHRA and YSYEKL. The length of the CDR3 is 14 residues. The V end lost 4 bases, the J end lost 2 bases, and 9 bases lay between the germline ends. Written as DNA, the CDR3 is TGCGCCAGCAGCCCGCCGGGAGGCAATCAGCCCCAGCATTTT. It yields the protein CASSPPGGNQPQHF.

This clone was observed a few times. The chain has TRBV6-5 and TRBJ2-2; 11 positions agree with TRBD2. The germline V gene encodes CDR1 MNHEY and CDR2 SVGAGI. The CDR3 has 15 residues. Germline trimming cut 5 bases from V and 3 bases from J; bases unmatched to any gene: 2. CDR3 protein: CASSQLAGDTGELFF. Here the CDR3 DNA reads TGTGCCAGCAGTCAACTAGCGGGGGACACCGGGGAGCTGTTTTTT.

The gene calls are TRBV5-1 and TRBJ2-3; D is ambiguous. V lost 5 bases and J lost 1, with 14 bases in between. CDR1 SGHRS and CDR2 YFSETQ come from the germline V gene. The length of the CDR3 is 15 residues. The CDR3 loop reads CASREREVRTDTQYF. DNA for the CDR3: TGCGCCAGCAGGGAACGCGAGGTGCGCACAGATACGCAGTATTTT.

This clone has only a few counts. The DNA of the CDR3 is TGTGCCAGCAGCCCCCGGACTGGCACAGATACGCAGTATTTT. It specifies CASSPRTGTDTQYF. V gene TRBV9 combines with J gene TRBJ2-3; D might be TRBD2 (5 bases). This CDR3 comprises 14 residues. Trimming left V 4 bases short and J 1 base short, with 10 bases between. The germline V gene has CDR1 SGDLS and CDR2 YYNGEE.

V gene TRBV2 combines with J gene TRBJ1-1; D possibly corresponds to TRBD1 (5 bases). V dropped 6 bases and J dropped 7 bases, with 6 bases sitting between them. The CDR3 consists of 10 residues. CDR1 and CDR2 from the germline V gene are SNHLY and FYNNEI. CDR3 sequence: CASRGLEAFF. The DNA of the CDR3 is TGTGCCAGCAGGGGGCTTGAAGCTTTCTTT.

The chain joins TRBV14 to TRBJ1-1; no definite D call. Deletions cut 0 bases from V and 4 bases from J, with 6 bases between. Germline V lookup: CDR1 SGHDN, CDR2 FVKESK. This CDR3 region has 13 residues. DNA of the CDR3: TGTGCCAGCAGCCAAGATTATGTCACTGAAGCTTTCTTT. Residues: CASSQDYVTEAFF.

The rearrangement joins TRBV9 to TRBJ2-6; TRBD2 matches 8 bases. Germline V gene lookup returns CDR1 SGDLS and CDR2 YYNGEE. This CDR3 spans 15 amino acids. V trimming: 6 bases; J trimming: 2 bases; junction bases outside the gene matches: 4. The CDR3 region has the DNA TGTGCCAGCACGCGGGGGGCGGCTGGGGCCAACGTCCTGACTTTC. Translated: CASTRGAAGANVLTF.

CDR3 nucleotide sequence: TGTGCCAGCAGCGGCCAGGGACAGGAGGTAGAGACCCAGTACTTC. This codes for CASSGQGQEVETQYF. The genes are TRBV9 and TRBJ2-5; TRBD1 matches at 8 bases. V dropped 3 bases and J dropped 4; count of bases not matched to a gene: 8. CDR1 and CDR2 from the germline V gene are SGDLS and YYNGEE. The CDR3 spans 15 residues. Using reference TRBV9 and TRBJ2-5 for the parts outside the CDR3, the full variable domain is DSGVTQTPKHLITATGQRVTLRCSPRSGDLSVYWYQQSLDQGLQFLIQYYNGEERAKGNILERFSAQQFPDLHSELNLSSLELGDSALYFCASSGQGQEVETQYFGPGTRLLVL.

Points on this clone: This same CDR3 is encoded by further DNA sequences in the sample. The rearrangement uses TRBV27 and TRBJ1-6; TRBD1 aligns across 10 bases. The CDR3 runs to 15 residues. V lost 2 bases and J lost 7; bases outside the gene matches: 2. Germline CDR1 MNHEY, CDR2 SMNVEV (reference sequence). This chain's CDR3 is CASSLRTGGNSPLHF. CDR3 bases: TGTGCCAGCAGTTTAAGGACAGGGGGGAATTCACCCCTCCACTTT.

The chain has TRBV7-9 and TRBJ2-7; 12 nucleotides agree with TRBD1. CDR1 is SEHNR, CDR2 FQNEAQ, per germline (reference sequence). This CDR3 contains 17 residues. With V trimmed by 5 bases and J by 2 bases, 10 bases remained unmatched. CDR3 in amino acids: CASSSRDRGPSAYEQYF. The CDR3 DNA sequence: TGTGCCAGCAGCAGCCGGGACAGGGGGCCATCAGCCTACGAGCAGTACTTC. Using reference TRBV7-9 and TRBJ2-7 for the parts outside the CDR3, the full variable domain is DTGVSQNPRHKITKRGQNVTFRCDPISEHNRLYWYRQTLGQGPEFLTYFQNEAQLEKSRLLSDRFSAERPKGSFSTLEIQRTEQGDSAMYLCASSSRDRGPSAYEQYFGPGTRLTVT.

The V gene is TRBV4-1, the J gene TRBJ2-5, with 9 bases matching TRBD2. The germline gives CDR1 MGHRA, CDR2 YSYEKL. The V and J ends lost 5 bases and 4 bases, in that order; junction bases with no gene match: 17. The CDR3 has 18 residues. CDR3 protein: CASSSFGSGGLNRETQYF. DNA for the CDR3: TGCGCCAGCAGCTCCTTCGGTAGCGGGGGACTAAACCGAGAGACCCAGTACTTC.

The genes are TRBV6-4 and TRBJ1-5; no clear D gene. The germline CDR1 and CDR2 sequences are MRHNA and SNTAGT. The V and J ends lost 4 bases and 0 bases respectively, with 19 bases between them. The length of the CDR3 is 18 residues. The CDR3 region has the DNA TGTGCCAGCAGTGCCCCGAGGACCAAAGACTATAGCAATCAGCCCCAGCATTTT. Translation: CASSAPRTKDYSNQPQHF.

Concerning this clone itself: The junction shows a germline mismatch at one end, possibly a read error. The rearrangement joins TRBV7-9 to TRBJ1-2; 8 nucleotides line up with TRBD1. Germline CDR1 reads SEHNR; CDR2 reads FQNEAQ (reference sequence). This CDR3 contains 16 residues. In DNA, the CDR3 is TGTTCCAGCAGCTCTGATGATCAGGGGGCGCAATATGGCTACACCTTC. Protein sequence: CSSSSDDQGAQYGYTF.

For the CDR3, the DNA is TGTGCCAGCAGCTTACTAGCGGGGAGCACAGATACGCAGTATTTT. It translates to CASSLLAGSTDTQYF. V gene TRBV7-7 combines with J gene TRBJ2-3, with 9 bases matching TRBD2. J was trimmed by 0 bases and V by 2 bases; bases with no gene match: 0. The CDR3 covers 15 residues. The germline V gene has CDR1 SSHAT and CDR2 FNYEAQ (reference sequence).

This clone has just one count. The chain is built from TRBV10-1 and TRBJ2-3, with no clear D. Between the trimmed V and J ends, which lost 4 bases and 5 bases, there was a span of 13 bases. This CDR3 spans 14 amino acids. CDR1 and CDR2 from the germline V gene are WNHNN and SYGVQD (reference sequence). The CDR3 protein is CASSGTLTEDTQYF. The CDR3 DNA follows: TGCGCCAGCAGTGGAACCCTCACAGAAGATACGCAGTATTTT.

The chain uses TRBV6-5 and TRBJ2-5, with a tentative D call TRBD1 (7 bases). CDR1 and CDR2 (germline): MNHEY, SVGAGI. With 2 bases removed from V and 4 bases from J, the gap between germline ends came to 8 bases. This CDR3 comprises 13 residues. The CDR3 sequence: CASSYQGGETQYF. CDR3 coding DNA: TGTGCCAGCAGTTACCAGGGGGGAGAGACCCAGTACTTC.

This sequence joins TRBV4-1 and TRBJ2-3; 11 bases fit TRBD2. The germline CDR1 and CDR2 sequences are MGHRA and YSYEKL. The CDR3 has 17 residues. The V gene end was trimmed by 3 bases and the J gene end by 2 bases; junction bases not matched to a gene: 7. CDR3 in DNA: TGCGCCAGCAGCCATTTTAGCGGGGGGGCAAACACAGATACGCAGTATTTT. Translated: CASSHFSGGANTDTQYF.

The rearrangement joins TRBV18 to TRBJ2-7, with TRBD1 as a possible D gene (5 bases). V lost 4 bases, J lost 0 bases, and 7 bases lay in between. This CDR3 contains 13 residues. Germline loops: CDR1 KGHSH, CDR2 LQKENI. Written as DNA, the CDR3 is TGTGCCAGCTCACAAGGGGACTCCTACGAGCAGTACTTC. Protein: CASSQGDSYEQYF.

This sequence joins TRBV7-6 and TRBJ1-5, with D unclear. This CDR3 has 14 residues. CDR1 and CDR2 (germline): SGHVS, FNYEAQ. The V and J ends lost 4 bases and 7 bases respectively, with 14 bases between them. CDR3 loop: CASSSGEGEQPQHF. In DNA form, the CDR3 reads TGTGCCAGCAGCTCCGGGGAGGGTGAACAGCCCCAGCATTTT.